What follows are 8 T cell receptor beta chains derived from one specimen sequenced in a study of T cell repertoires in cytomegalovirus infection (dated by TCRdb to about 2019). The run used an Illumina HiSeq 1500. The public sequencing data were trimmed at Q25 with fastp and processed into clonotypes with MiXCR by TCRdb, which kept only in-frame beta chains. Here each entry gathers all rows of one CDR3 protein and keeps the most common genes and DNA. A total of about 740,000 distinct CDR3 sequences appear in this sample, 35% of them only once. The ten largest clones represent about 2.8% of the sample. The sequenced material came from PBMCs. The receptors come from a human donor in good health (CMV status not recorded). Some clones in this sample may be carry-over from other donors' samples.

This clonotype appeared a few times. This rearrangement joins TRBV9 to TRBJ1-5, with a weak D call TRBD1 (6 bases). The germline V gene has CDR1 SGDLS and CDR2 YYNGEE. The CDR3 is 18 residues long. V was cut by 0 bases and J by 0 bases, with 16 bases left in between. The CDR3 is CASSVDTGIPYSNQPQHF. Here the CDR3 DNA reads TGTGCCAGCAGCGTAGACACAGGGATCCCTTATAGCAATCAGCCCCAGCATTTT.

Ten or more counts support this clonotype. The genes are TRBV7-2 and TRBJ1-6, with 7 bases aligning to TRBD1. V trimming: 5 bases; J trimming: 9 bases; junction bases outside the gene matches: 16. The CDR3 length is 17 residues. Germline CDR1 and CDR2: SGHTA and FQGNSA. The CDR3 sequence: CASSRDRARGWGSPLHF. CDR3 sequence (DNA): TGTGCCAGCAGCAGAGACAGGGCGAGGGGGTGGGGTTCACCCCTCCACTTT.

A few counts support this clonotype. This sequence joins TRBV4-1 and TRBJ1-5; 10 nucleotides align to TRBD1. J gave up 2 bases and V 4 bases, and 11 bases lay outside the gene matches. Per the germline V gene, CDR1 is MGHRA and CDR2 is YSYEKL. The CDR3 totals 18 residues. For the CDR3, the DNA is TGCGCCAGCAGCCTTTCGGGCGGACAGGGGGGTGGCAATCAGCCCCAGCATTTT. Its translation is CASSLSGGQGGGNQPQHF.

The V call is TRBV28, the J call TRBJ1-1; no firm D call. Between the trimmed V and J ends, which lost 1 base and 11 bases, there was a span of 8 bases. This CDR3 spans 11 amino acids. Germline CDR1 is MDHEN and CDR2 is SYDVKM. The CDR3 DNA reads TGTGCCAGCAGTTTATCTTACCGGGCTTTCTTT. This translates into CASSLSYRAFF. The full variable domain, its missing parts supplied by reference TRBV28 and TRBJ1-1, is DVKVTQSSRYLVKRTGEKVFLECVQDMDHENMFWYRQDPGLGLRLIYFSYDVKMKEKGDIPEGYSVSREKKERFSLILESASTNQTSMYLCASSLSYRAFFGQGTRLTVV.

Notes on this clonotype: A much bigger clone sits one base away, suggesting this may be a read error. This chain joins TRBV7-2 and TRBJ2-5; 12 nucleotides match TRBD2. Per germline, CDR1 SGHTA and CDR2 FQGNSA. The CDR3 spans 14 residues. CDR3 residues: CARRRTSGEETQYF. Here the CDR3 DNA reads TGTGCCCGCAGACGGACTAGCGGGGAAGAGACCCAGTACTTC.

This clonotype was seen only once. The rearrangement links TRBV29-1 to TRBJ1-1; 9 nucleotides match TRBD1. Per germline, CDR1 SQVTM and CDR2 ANQGSEA. V lost 6 bases and J lost 11; bases outside the gene matches: 10. The CDR3 consists of 12 residues. This CDR3 is CSVPDRGCEAFF. In DNA form, the CDR3 reads TGCAGCGTACCGGACAGGGGATGTGAGGCTTTCTTT.

The rearrangement uses TRBV7-6 and TRBJ2-1; D is perhaps TRBD2 (6 bases). The CDR3 sequence is 16 residues long. The germline gives CDR1 SGHVS, CDR2 FNYEAQ. Trimming removed 1 base at V and 10 bases at J, with 20 bases between. The CDR3 DNA follows: TGTGCCAGCAGCTTAGTGAGGGCCGTGCTTCGGGGGGAGCAGTTCTTC. Its translation is CASSLVRAVLRGEQFF.

The gene calls are TRBV18 and TRBJ2-3; D perhaps matches TRBD1 (6 bases). CDR1 is KGHSH, CDR2 LQKENI, per germline. The CDR3 length is 17 residues. V was pared by 4 bases and J by 4 bases, with 21 bases between. For the CDR3, the DNA is TGTGCCAGCTCACTTTTACCGGGACAAAATTATCCAGATACGCAGTATTTT. This sequence encodes CASSLLPGQNYPDTQYF.